The 9 T cell receptor beta chains presented below share a single source sample, sequenced in a study of identical twins. One entry per CDR3 protein results from TCRdb running MiXCR on the 5' RACE reads. The top ten clones hold about 0.91% of a sample with 500,000 to 600,000 distinct CDR3 sequences, about 20% of them seen once. The sample also formed part of further work on T cells expressing NK-cell markers.

Sequencing used CD4+ T cells sorted from blood. The receptors stem from a woman under 30 in good health.

The rearrangement links TRBV20-1 to TRBJ1-5; TRBD1 might be the D (5 bases). This CDR3 is 12 amino acids long. Germline CDR1 is DFQATT and CDR2 is SNEGSKA (reference sequence). Trimming took 1 base from V and 6 from J, leaving 7 bases between them. The CDR3 reads CSARGGGQPQHF. The CDR3 nucleotides are TGCAGTGCTAGAGGTGGGGGTCAGCCCCAGCATTTT.

The V gene is TRBV7-9, the J gene TRBJ1-4, with D uncertain. The germline V gene has CDR1 SEHNR and CDR2 FQNEAQ (reference sequence). This CDR3 is 14 amino acids long. With 2 bases removed from V and 7 bases from J, the gap between germline ends came to 11 bases. The CDR3 DNA reads TGTGCCAGCAGCTTATTGGGCACCGGTGAAAAACTGTTTTTT. It translates to CASSLLGTGEKLFF.

V usage is TRBV5-1 and J usage is TRBJ1-3, with TRBD1 as a possible D gene (6 bases). With 0 bases removed from V and 4 bases from J, the gap between germline ends came to 11 bases. CDR1 and CDR2 (germline): SGHRS, YFSETQ. This CDR3 is built from 15 residues. CDR3 nucleotide sequence: TGCGCCAGCAGCTTGGACCAGGGGTCAGGAAACACCATATATTTT. It specifies CASSLDQGSGNTIYF.

In its sample, this clonotype was seen a few times. The CDR3 loop is CASSVSGGGTDTQYF. The CDR3 DNA sequence: TGCGCCAGCAGCGTGAGCGGGGGGGGCACAGATACGCAGTATTTT. The chain combines TRBV5-1 with TRBJ2-3; 10 nucleotides match TRBD2. V was pared by 4 bases and J by 1 base, with 3 bases of the junction left unmatched. CDR1 and CDR2 from the germline V gene are SGHRS and YFSETQ. The CDR3 covers 15 residues.

This clonotype was seen only a few times. The rearrangement uses TRBV7-2 and TRBJ2-2; 7 nucleotides match TRBD2. The CDR3 is 15 residues long. Per the germline V gene, CDR1 is SGHTA and CDR2 is FQGNSA. The ends lost 2 bases at V and 4 bases at J; junction bases unmatched: 4. This CDR3 is CASSLSREFTGELFF. The DNA for the CDR3 is TGTGCCAGCAGCTTATCGCGGGAGTTCACCGGGGAGCTGTTTTTT.

This clonotype was observed at least ten times. The chain is built from TRBV29-1 and TRBJ2-3; TRBD2 matches 13 bases. Germline V CDR1 and CDR2: SQVTM, ANQGSEA. V trimming: 6 bases; J trimming: 1 base; junction bases outside the gene matches: 4. There are 15 residues in the CDR3. The CDR3 here is CSVAGLAGGTDTQYF. For the CDR3, the DNA is TGCAGCGTCGCTGGACTAGCGGGAGGCACAGATACGCAGTATTTT.

The chain combines TRBV7-2 with TRBJ2-5; 8 bases fit TRBD2. V was clipped by 4 bases and J by 5 bases; unmatched bases: 9. The CDR3 sequence is 15 residues long. Germline CDR1 and CDR2: SGHTA and FQGNSA. In DNA form, the CDR3 reads TGTGCCAGCAGCTACACGGGAGGGAGCCCGGAGACCCAGTACTTC. It codes for CASSYTGGSPETQYF.

This clonotype came up a few times. The chain links TRBV6-5 to TRBJ1-1; the D gene is possibly TRBD1 (6 bases). The CDR3 loop spans 14 amino acids. V dropped 4 bases and J dropped 1 base, with 10 bases sitting between them. Germline-derived CDR1 and CDR2 are MNHEY and SVGAGI. This chain's CDR3 is CASSFRTANTEAFF. DNA of the CDR3: TGTGCCAGCAGTTTCAGGACAGCGAACACTGAAGCTTTCTTT.

The chain recombines TRBV29-1 with TRBJ1-4; no clear D gene. The CDR3 loop spans 12 amino acids. Per germline, CDR1 SQVTM and CDR2 ANQGSEA. V was pared by 4 bases and J by 10 bases, with 13 bases between. CDR3 nucleotides: TGCAGCGTTGGGATAGGGTCGGGAAAACTGTTTTTT. Protein product: CSVGIGSGKLFF. Full variable domain (rest looked up from reference TRBV29-1 and TRBJ1-4): SAVISQKPSRDICQRGTSLTIQCQVDSQVTMMFWYRQQPGQSLTLIATANQGSEATYESGFVIDKFPISRPNLTFSTLTVSNMSPEDSSIYLCSVGIGSGKLFFGSGTQLSVL.